This T cell receptor beta chain emerged from a study of T cells in localized non-small cell lung cancer. A note on this clone: Its matching antigen is unknown.

Study observations and caveats: It was uninvolved adjacent lung that showed the highest T cell clonality, exceeding tumor.

Measured with immunoSEQ multiplex PCR; TCRdb has only the in-frame clones, and not every one. Of about 18,000 clones detected, about 89% appear once; the ten largest clones hold approximately 4%. The starting material was peripheral blood, obtained before any cancer treatment. This clonotype was sampled from a male donor older than 55 with stage II squamous cell lung carcinoma.

The CDR3 DNA reads TGCAGCGCTATAGACAGGGGGCGAAATGAGCAGTTCTTC. This gives the protein CSAIDRGRNEQFF. The rearrangement links TRBV29-1 to TRBJ2-1; TRBD1 matches 10 bases. This CDR3 region has 13 residues. The germline gives CDR1 SQVTM, CDR2 ANQGSEA. V was pared by 7 bases and J by 7 bases, with 7 bases of the junction left unmatched.